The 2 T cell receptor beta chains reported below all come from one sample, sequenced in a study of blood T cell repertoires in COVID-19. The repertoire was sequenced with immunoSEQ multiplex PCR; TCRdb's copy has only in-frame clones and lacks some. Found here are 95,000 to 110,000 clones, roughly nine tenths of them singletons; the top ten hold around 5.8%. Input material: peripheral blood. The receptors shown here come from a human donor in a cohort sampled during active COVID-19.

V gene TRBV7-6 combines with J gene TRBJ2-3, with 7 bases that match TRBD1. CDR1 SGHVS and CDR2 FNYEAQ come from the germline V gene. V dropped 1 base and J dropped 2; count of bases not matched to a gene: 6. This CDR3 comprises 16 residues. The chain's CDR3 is CASSLGGGTFTDTQYF. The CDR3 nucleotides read TGTGCCAGCAGCTTAGGAGGGGGCACCTTCACAGATACGCAGTATTTT.

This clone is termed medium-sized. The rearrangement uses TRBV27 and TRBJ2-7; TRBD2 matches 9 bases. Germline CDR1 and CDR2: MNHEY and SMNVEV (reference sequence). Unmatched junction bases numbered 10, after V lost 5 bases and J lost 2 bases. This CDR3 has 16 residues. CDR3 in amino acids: CASSGLRASGTYEQYF. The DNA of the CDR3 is TGTGCCAGCAGTGGCCTTCGGGCTAGCGGGACCTACGAGCAGTACTTC.